Presented here are 8 T cell receptor beta chains from one specimen sequenced in a study of cytomegalovirus exposure and HLA in healthy donors. The PCR made use of 60 Vbeta and 13 Jbeta primers. Sequenced by immunoSEQ multiplex PCR; TCRdb stores in-frame clones only, minus some. The sample comprises under 200,000 clones, approximately 86% of which are singletons, and roughly 0.34% rests with the top ten. Sequencing was done on a sample of PBMCs. The receptors here all came from a woman aged 30 to 39 in good health and CMV-seronegative.

The chain couples TRBV5-6 to TRBJ1-1; no clear D. The length of the CDR3 is 15 residues. Trimming took off 4 bases at V and 5 bases at J, with 18 bases between the two ends. CDR1 and CDR2 (germline): SGHDT, YYEEEE. This CDR3 is CASSGEQTLRTEAFF. The CDR3 DNA reads as TGTGCCAGCAGCGGCGAGCAGACTTTACGAACTGAAGCTTTCTTT.

The chain has TRBV5-1 and TRBJ1-5, with no clear D. This CDR3 region has 16 residues. V was shortened by 0 bases and J by 2 bases, with 12 bases between the two germline ends. CDR1 is SGHRS, CDR2 YFSETQ, per germline. CDR3 protein: CASSLGGQSGNQPQHF. In DNA form, the CDR3 reads TGCGCCAGCAGCTTGGGTGGCCAAAGTGGCAATCAGCCCCAGCATTTT.

The chain employs TRBV27 and TRBJ1-1; D remains ambiguous. V was trimmed by 4 bases and J by 6 bases, leaving 9 bases between them. The CDR3 length is 12 residues. Germline assignment: CDR1 MNHEY and CDR2 SMNVEV (reference sequence). The CDR3 nucleotides are TGTGCCAGCAGTTCACCCGGAGCTGAAGCTTTCTTT. This sequence encodes CASSSPGAEAFF.

This clone has a handful of counts. The V gene is TRBV4-1, the J gene TRBJ2-7; 10 nucleotides line up with TRBD2. Germline CDR1 is MGHRA and CDR2 is YSYEKL. This CDR3 region has 17 residues. Trimming cost V 0 bases and J 2 bases; bases outside gene matches: 7. The CDR3 DNA reads TGCGCCAGCAGCCAAGATGGGGGGACTAGCGCTCCCTACGAGCAGTACTTC. It is translated as CASSQDGGTSAPYEQYF.

The chain links TRBV4-1 to TRBJ2-7, with D perhaps TRBD1 (6 bases). Germline V lookup: CDR1 MGHRA, CDR2 YSYEKL. Trimming pared 4 bases from V and 4 bases from J, leaving 20 bases between. The CDR3 length is 16 residues. CDR3 sequence: CASSPGQTTAVYEQYF. DNA of the CDR3: TGCGCCAGCAGCCCCGGACAGACGACAGCTGTTTACGAGCAGTACTTC.

Written as DNA, the CDR3 is TGTGCCAGCAGCGGACTTTCCAGGGGGGAGACCCAGTACTTC. Translating gives CASSGLSRGETQYF. V gene TRBV9 combines with J gene TRBJ2-5, with 7 bases that match TRBD1. Germline lookup yields CDR1 SGDLS and CDR2 YYNGEE. The CDR3 length is 14 residues. After removal of 3 bases from V and 5 bases from J, the junction contained 7 bases not matched to a gene.

This chain connects TRBV14 to TRBJ2-3; 10 bases agree with TRBD2. The germline CDR1 and CDR2 sequences are SGHDN and FVKESK. CDR3 length: 15 amino acids. J gave up 0 bases and V 4 bases, and 1 base lay outside the gene matches. In DNA, the CDR3 is TGTGCCAGCAGCCCTAGCGGGGGCAGCACAGATACGCAGTATTTT. Its protein is CASSPSGGSTDTQYF.

This clone was detected only once. CDR3 loop: CASTALAGGRDEQFF. The CDR3 nucleotides read TGCGCCAGCACCGCACTAGCGGGAGGGCGGGATGAGCAGTTCTTC. This sequence joins TRBV4-1 and TRBJ2-1, with TRBD2 matching over 13 bases. CDR1 is MGHRA, CDR2 YSYEKL, per germline. This CDR3 is built from 15 residues. After removal of 7 bases from V and 8 bases from J, the junction contained 8 bases not matched to a gene.